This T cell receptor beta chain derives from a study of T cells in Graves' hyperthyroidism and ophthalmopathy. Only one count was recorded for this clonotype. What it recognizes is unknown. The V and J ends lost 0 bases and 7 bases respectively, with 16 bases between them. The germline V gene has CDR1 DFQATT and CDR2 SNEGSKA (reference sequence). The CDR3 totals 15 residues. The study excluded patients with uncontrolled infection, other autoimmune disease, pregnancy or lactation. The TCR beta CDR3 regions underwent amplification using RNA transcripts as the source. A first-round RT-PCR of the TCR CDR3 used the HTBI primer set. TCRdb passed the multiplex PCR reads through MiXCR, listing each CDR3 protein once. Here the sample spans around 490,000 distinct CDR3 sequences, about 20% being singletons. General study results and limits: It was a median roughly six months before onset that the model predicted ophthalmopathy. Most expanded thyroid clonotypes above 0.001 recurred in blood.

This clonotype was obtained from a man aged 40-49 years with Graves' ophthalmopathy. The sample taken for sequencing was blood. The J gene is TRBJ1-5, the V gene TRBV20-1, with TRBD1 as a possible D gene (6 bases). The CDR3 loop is CSARESGTRWQPQHF. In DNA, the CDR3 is TGCAGTGCTAGAGAGTCCGGGACAAGGTGGCAGCCCCAGCATTTT.